A single sample gave rise to the 12 T cell receptor beta chains below, sequenced in a study of long-term antiretroviral therapy in people with HIV. At the survey level, the v3.0 immunoSEQ assay was run. TCRdb keeps only in-frame clones here, not all; method: immunoSEQ multiplex PCR. Here the sample spans about 32,000 clones, about 98% being singletons. Sequencing used unsorted PBMCs, obtained 7.6 years after starting antiretroviral therapy. Source of these receptors: a man aged 25 to 40 with HIV.

The genes are TRBV2 and TRBJ2-7, with 15 bases fitting TRBD2. Unmatched junction bases numbered 6, after V lost 6 bases and J lost 6 bases. CDR3 length equals 15 residues. Germline V gives CDR1 SNHLY, CDR2 FYNNEI. CDR3 bases: TGTGCCAGCAGGGGGACTAGCGGGGGGTACGTCGAGCAGTACTTC. Translation: CASRGTSGGYVEQYF.

V and J are TRBV5-1 and TRBJ1-1, with D possibly TRBD1 on 5 matching bases. CDR1 and CDR2 from the germline V gene are SGHRS and YFSETQ. Trimming stripped 4 bases from V and 3 bases from J, with 10 bases between. The CDR3 sequence is 13 residues long. CDR3 sequence reads: CASSLQGDTEAFF. The CDR3 region has the DNA TGCGCCAGCAGCCTGCAAGGGGACACTGAAGCTTTCTTT.

This clone was counted a single time. This rearrangement joins TRBV11-3 to TRBJ2-1, with TRBD1 matching 7 bases. The CDR3 has 16 amino acids. Germline CDR1 is SGHNT and CDR2 is YENEEA. V lost 1 base, J lost 7 bases, and 10 bases stayed unmatched. The CDR3, as DNA: TGTGCCAGCAGCTTAGGGGCGGACAGGCCTAGTAATGAGCAGTTCTTC. This codes for CASSLGADRPSNEQFF.

The chain has TRBV6-5 and TRBJ1-1; perhaps TRBD1 as D (6 bases). Germline CDR1 and CDR2: MNHEY and SVGAGI. The CDR3 runs to 16 residues. Trimming shortened V by 2 bases and J by 4 bases, and 17 bases separated the two germline ends. In DNA, the CDR3 is TGTGCCAGCAGTTACGTGGGGTTCGAAGGGGGCACTGAAGCTTTCTTT. Its protein product is CASSYVGFEGGTEAFF.

The chain has TRBV12-2 and TRBJ1-1; TRBD1, as called in the table, went unchecked against the DNA. TRBV12-2 is a pseudogene segment. CDR3 size: 15 residues. The CDR3 bases are TGTGCAAGTCGCTTCAGGGGGCCCATGAACACTGAAGCTTTCTTT. Protein sequence: CASRFRGPMNTEAFF.

The chain recombines TRBV6-1 with TRBJ2-3; 9 positions match TRBD2. V gave up 5 bases and J gave up 4 bases; unmatched junction bases: 7. The CDR3 is 15 amino acids. The germline V gene has CDR1 MNHNS and CDR2 SASEGT. The DNA of the CDR3 is TGTGCCAGCAGTCCAGGGAGACTAGCGGCAGATACGCAGTATTTT. Protein: CASSPGRLAADTQYF.

CDR3 sequence (DNA): TGTGCCTGGAGTGAAGGACAGGGGGCGGGTGAAAAACTGTTTTTT. Its protein is CAWSEGQGAGEKLFF. This chain uses TRBV30 with TRBJ1-4, with TRBD1 matching 11 bases. The CDR3 covers 15 residues. The V gene end was trimmed by 1 base and the J gene end by 7 bases; junction bases not matched to a gene: 5. Germline V gene sequence: CDR1 GTSNPN, CDR2 SVGIG (reference sequence).

This sequence joins TRBV6-1 and TRBJ2-1; the match to TRBD2 covers 12 bases. The CDR3 is 13 amino acids. Per germline, CDR1 MNHNS and CDR2 SASEGT. The V and J ends lost 11 bases and 8 bases, in that order; junction bases with no gene match: 7. The CDR3 DNA follows: TGTGCCTGCGCTAGCGGGAGGGTTGATGAGCAGTTCTTC. This sequence encodes CACASGRVDEQFF.

The V call is TRBV21-1, the J call TRBJ2-3; the DNA was not used to check the table's D call, TRBD2. TRBV21-1 is a listed pseudogene. There are 18 residues in the CDR3. This CDR3 is CASSGAYRTSGSKDTQYF. The CDR3 nucleotides are TGTGCCAGCAGTGGGGCCTATAGGACTAGCGGGAGTAAAGATACGCAGTATTTT.

The chain is built from TRBV7-9 and TRBJ1-6, with D uncertain. The germline V and J ends were trimmed by 8 bases and 9 bases, with 11 bases remaining between them. Germline V gives CDR1 SEHNR, CDR2 FQNEAQ (reference sequence). There are 12 residues in the CDR3. CDR3 in amino acids: CASDNGVSPLHF. The CDR3 nucleotides read TGTGCCAGCGACAATGGGGTTTCACCCCTCCACTTT.

V is TRBV5-1 and J is TRBJ2-7, with 9 bases matching TRBD1. The V gene's germline CDR1 is SGHRS and CDR2 YFSETQ. This CDR3 is 14 amino acids long. V was pared by 0 bases and J by 4 bases, with 2 bases of the junction left unmatched. The CDR3 DNA sequence: TGCGCCAGCAGCTTGGTGGGACAGGGATACGAGCAGTACTTC. Its protein is CASSLVGQGYEQYF.

The chain is built from TRBV6-1 and TRBJ1-2; D is undetermined. The length of the CDR3 is 12 residues. V lost 2 bases to trimming and J lost 4 bases, with 5 bases between them. The germline CDR1 and CDR2 sequences are MNHNS and SASEGT. Here the CDR3 reads CASSEHSYGYTF. The CDR3 DNA sequence: TGTGCCAGCAGTGAACACAGCTATGGCTACACCTTC.